Shown below are 21 T cell receptor beta chains from a single sample sequenced in a study of STAT5B mutations in CD4+ large granular lymphocyte leukemia. Repertoires were generated with immunoSEQ multiplex PCR, while TCRdb's copy carries only in-frame clones and drops some. The sample records fewer than 45,000 clones, more than 60% being singletons. Source material: CD4+ T cells from blood buffy coats. The receptors were gathered from a human donor in good health.

This clone was counted a single time. The chain has TRBV2 and TRBJ2-2; 8 bases are shared with TRBD1. The CDR3 spans 16 residues. The V gene end was trimmed by 2 bases and the J gene end by 1 base; junction bases not matched to a gene: 3. Germline V gene sequence: CDR1 SNHLY, CDR2 FYNNEI. The DNA of the CDR3 is TGTGCCAGCAGTGAAATGGGGACAGGGAACACCGGGGAGCTGTTTTTT. Translation gives CASSEMGTGNTGELFF. Full variable domain (outside the CDR3, taken from reference TRBV2 and TRBJ2-2): EPEVTQTPSHQVTQMGQEVILRCVPISNHLYFYWYRQILGQKVEFLVSFYNNEISEKSEIFDDQFSVERPDGSNFTLKIRSTKLEDSAMYFCASSEMGTGNTGELFFGEGSRLTVL.

The rearrangement uses TRBV19 and TRBJ2-5; D is possibly TRBD1 or TRBD2 (6 bases each). Between the trimmed V and J ends, which lost 4 bases and 2 bases, there was a span of 14 bases. From germline, CDR1 is LNHDA and CDR2 SQIVND (reference sequence). The CDR3 is 15 amino acids. The CDR3 region is CASSRWEGGQETQYF. CDR3 DNA: TGTGCCAGTAGTAGGTGGGAAGGGGGGCAAGAGACCCAGTACTTC.

The chain has TRBV11-1 and TRBJ2-6; TRBD1 matches 7 bases. The CDR3 has 15 amino acids. The trim removed 5 bases at V and 4 bases at J, leaving 5 bases unmatched. CDR1 and CDR2 from the germline V gene are SGHAT and FQDESV (reference sequence). The CDR3 reads CASSGTGVGANVLTF. CDR3 bases: TGTGCCAGCAGCGGCACAGGGGTCGGGGCCAACGTCCTGACTTTC.

V and J are TRBV18 and TRBJ2-6; 9 bases agree with TRBD2. This CDR3 contains 18 residues. Germline V gene sequence: CDR1 KGHSH, CDR2 LQKENI. Trimming took 2 bases from V and 3 from J; bases not matched to a gene: 8. CDR3 protein: CASSPSSLAGFGANVLTF. Written as DNA, the CDR3 is TGTGCCAGCTCACCATCAAGCCTAGCGGGATTTGGGGCCAACGTCCTGACTTTC. Together with reference TRBV18 and TRBJ2-6, the CDR3 gives the full variable domain: NAGVMQNPRHLVRRRGQEARLRCSPMKGHSHVYWYRQLPEEGLKFMVYLQKENIIDESGMPKERFSAEFPKEGPSILRIQQVVRGDSAAYFCASSPSSLAGFGANVLTFGAGSRLTVL.

This rearrangement joins TRBV19 to TRBJ2-2; the D call may be TRBD1 or TRBD2 (6 bases each). Germline CDR1 and CDR2: LNHDA and SQIVND (reference sequence). This CDR3 spans 17 amino acids. Trimming removed 8 bases from V and 0 bases from J, with 19 bases in between. The CDR3 loop reads CASQGGPGASNTGELFF. In DNA form, the CDR3 reads TGTGCCAGTCAGGGAGGCCCAGGGGCGTCGAACACCGGGGAGCTGTTTTTT.

The chain recombines TRBV29-1 with TRBJ2-5; 11 nucleotides agree with TRBD1. This CDR3 has 16 residues. Per the germline V gene, CDR1 is SQVTM and CDR2 is ANQGSEA. Trimming at V came to 0 bases and at J to 1 base, leaving 4 bases not matched to a gene. CDR3 loop: CSVEDPGQGGQETQYF. The CDR3 DNA follows: TGCAGCGTTGAAGATCCGGGACAGGGGGGCCAAGAGACCCAGTACTTC.

The rearrangement uses TRBV11-2 and TRBJ2-3; possible D gene TRBD2, 5 bases. CDR3 length equals 14 residues. The V gene lost 3 bases and the J gene lost 6 bases, with 13 bases spanning the gap. CDR1 and CDR2 (germline): SGHAT, FQNNGV. CDR3: CASSFSGAADTQYF. In DNA, the CDR3 is TGTGCCAGCAGCTTTTCAGGAGCGGCGGATACGCAGTATTTT.

V and J are TRBV29-1 and TRBJ1-1; TRBD1 might be the D (6 bases). This CDR3 region has 14 residues. Trimming pared 2 bases from V and 6 bases from J, leaving 16 bases between. The germline V gene encodes CDR1 SQVTM and CDR2 ANQGSEA. The CDR3 sequence: CSVEWGQKLPEAFF. CDR3 nucleotides: TGCAGCGTTGAATGGGGACAAAAACTCCCTGAAGCTTTCTTT.

In its sample, this clone was seen once. The chain employs TRBV5-1 and TRBJ2-3; 10 bases line up with TRBD2. From germline, CDR1 is SGHRS and CDR2 YFSETQ. The CDR3 covers 17 residues. With 2 bases clipped from V and 0 bases from J, the junction kept 6 bases outside the gene matches. The CDR3 bases are TGCGCCAGCAGCTTAGCGAGCGGGAGGGCAAGCACAGATACGCAGTATTTT. As protein: CASSLASGRASTDTQYF.

This clone has more than one count but fewer than ten. The rearrangement links TRBV7-2 to TRBJ1-1; 7 bases are a match to TRBD1. The CDR3 consists of 13 residues. Per the germline V gene, CDR1 is SGHTA and CDR2 is FQGNSA. Trimming took 5 bases from V and 3 from J; bases not matched to a gene: 3. The CDR3 region is CASSPQGDTEAFF. In DNA, the CDR3 is TGTGCCAGCAGCCCTCAGGGGGACACTGAAGCTTTCTTT.

This clone was recorded a few times. The chain carries TRBV19 and TRBJ1-2, with D perhaps matching TRBD1 (5 bases). Germline lookup yields CDR1 LNHDA and CDR2 SQIVND (reference sequence). The CDR3 extends over 15 amino acids. The V gene lost 4 bases and the J gene lost 4 bases, with 16 bases spanning the gap. CDR3 bases: TGTGCCAGTAGTACGGGGCCGGGAGGCGTCTATGGCTACACCTTC. Translating gives CASSTGPGGVYGYTF.

The chain has TRBV5-5 and TRBJ2-5; D call uncertain. The CDR3 is 15 residues long. Germline V gene data show CDR1 as SGHKS and CDR2 as YYEKEE (reference sequence). Deletions cut 4 bases from V and 2 bases from J, with 15 bases between. DNA of the CDR3: TGTGCCAGCAGCAGAACCGGCGCCCGACAAGAGACCCAGTACTTC. Amino acid sequence: CASSRTGARQETQYF.

The chain recombines TRBV5-6 with TRBJ1-4; TRBD1 aligns across 9 bases. CDR1 SGHDT and CDR2 YYEEEE come from the germline V gene. The CDR3 sequence is 15 residues long. V lost 4 bases, J lost 2 bases, and 3 bases stayed unmatched. CDR3 sequence (DNA): TGTGCCAGCAGCGGGACAGGGATGACTAATGAAAAACTGTTTTTT. Translated: CASSGTGMTNEKLFF.

The chain couples TRBV7-2 to TRBJ2-7, with D unclear. Trimming removed 2 bases at V and 2 bases at J, with 13 bases between. This CDR3 region has 15 residues. Germline V CDR1 and CDR2: SGHTA, FQGNSA. CDR3 sequence reads: CASSLRPTSAYEQYF. The CDR3 nucleotides read TGTGCCAGCAGCTTAAGACCGACCAGCGCCTACGAGCAGTACTTC.

To note about this clone: Its ends do not fully match the called genes, so a read error is possible. The chain employs TRBV7-2 and TRBJ1-6; no clear D. Germline V gene data show CDR1 as SGHTA and CDR2 as FQGNSA. This CDR3 has 14 amino acids. The CDR3 reads CASSLVQSNSPLRF. CDR3 DNA: TGTGCCAGCAGCTTAGTCCAGAGTAATTCACCCCTCCGCTTT. The full variable domain, in which reference TRBV7-2 and TRBJ1-6 provide the parts outside the CDR3, is GAGVSQSPSNKVTEKGKDVELRCDPISGHTALYWYRQSLGQGLEFLIYFQGNSAPDKSGLPSDRFSAERTGGSVSTLTIQRTQQEDSAVYLCASSLVQSNSPLRFGNGTRLTVT.

In this sample, this clone turned up a few times. The CDR3 bases are TGTGCCAGCTCACCTGCGGGGGGGCCCAGCTACGAGCAGTACTTC. Its protein is CASSPAGGPSYEQYF. The rearrangement joins TRBV18 to TRBJ2-7; 9 bases align to TRBD2. V dropped 3 bases and J dropped 3; count of bases not matched to a gene: 6. There are 15 residues in the CDR3. Germline V lookup: CDR1 KGHSH, CDR2 LQKENI.

Details on this clone: One end of the junction does not line up with germline, which may come from a read error. CDR3 sequence (DNA): TGTGTCAGCAGCCAAGAATACAGGGGGAATGGCTACACCTTC. Translating it yields CVSSQEYRGNGYTF. This chain connects TRBV4-2 to TRBJ1-2; 8 bases fit TRBD1. This CDR3 region has 14 residues. Germline V gene lookup returns CDR1 LGHNA and CDR2 YNFKEQ.

This chain joins TRBV9 and TRBJ1-2; tentatively, D is TRBD1 (6 bases). The V gene's germline CDR1 is SGDLS and CDR2 YYNGEE. The CDR3 extends over 14 amino acids. V was pared by 0 bases and J by 6 bases, with 12 bases between. CDR3 DNA sequence: TGTGCCAGCAGCGTAGTCACAGGGTTCAATGGCTACACCTTC. Protein sequence: CASSVVTGFNGYTF.

This clone was counted a single time. The chain carries TRBV6-1 and TRBJ1-2; D is undetermined. The ends were cut back, 6 bases at V and 1 base at J, with 12 bases in the middle. CDR1 and CDR2 (germline): MNHNS, SASEGT. The CDR3 runs 14 residues. In nucleotides, the CDR3 is TGTGCCAGCAGGGTAGGACGGATTAACTATGGCTACACCTTC. Its translation is CASRVGRINYGYTF.

The V call is TRBV7-9, the J call TRBJ2-1, with D possibly being TRBD2 (6 bases). The CDR3 sequence is 14 residues long. Deletions cut 5 bases from V and 16 bases from J, with 24 bases between. Germline CDR1 reads SEHNR; CDR2 reads FQNEAQ (reference sequence). CDR3 nucleotide sequence: TGTGCCAGCAGCCAACTAGGAGGGGATTTCGTCGTTTTCTTC. Translation gives CASSQLGGDFVVFF. The variable domain in full, with the rest retrieved from reference TRBV7-9 and TRBJ2-1, is DTGVSQNPRHKITKRGQNVTFRCDPISEHNRLYWYRQTLGQGPEFLTYFQNEAQLEKSRLLSDRFSAERPKGSFSTLEIQRTEQGDSAMYLCASSQLGGDFVVFFGPGTRLTVL.

This rearrangement joins TRBV4-2 to TRBJ2-5; 8 nucleotides agree with TRBD2. Trimming at V came to 0 bases and at J to 5 bases, leaving 5 bases not matched to a gene. Germline-derived CDR1 and CDR2 are LGHNA and YNFKEQ. This CDR3 has 15 residues. The CDR3 DNA is TGTGCCAGCAGCCAAGATAAGAGCGGGGGTGAGACCCAGTACTTC. Translating gives CASSQDKSGGETQYF.